This note documents a single T cell receptor beta chain sequence. Libraries were prepared by immunoSEQ multiplex PCR; TCRdb keeps only in-frame clonotypes and omits some of them. Here the sample spans about 54,000 clones, 85% to 90% being singletons. This sample was taken from a study of T cell changes during pregnancy in multiple sclerosis. The V gene's germline CDR1 is SGHNT and CDR2 YYREEE (reference sequence). There are 13 residues in the CDR3. The ends lost 4 bases at V and 3 bases at J; junction bases unmatched: 3. V gene TRBV5-4 combines with J gene TRBJ2-7; 8 positions agree with TRBD2. The specimen was CD4+ T cells from peripheral blood mononuclear cells, collected in the first trimester of pregnancy. This clonotype was obtained from a female donor with multiple sclerosis, enrolled in a pregnancy study. The CDR3 bases are TGTGCCAGCAGCCGTAGCGGGGACTACGAGCAGTACTTC. Amino acid sequence: CASSRSGDYEQYF.